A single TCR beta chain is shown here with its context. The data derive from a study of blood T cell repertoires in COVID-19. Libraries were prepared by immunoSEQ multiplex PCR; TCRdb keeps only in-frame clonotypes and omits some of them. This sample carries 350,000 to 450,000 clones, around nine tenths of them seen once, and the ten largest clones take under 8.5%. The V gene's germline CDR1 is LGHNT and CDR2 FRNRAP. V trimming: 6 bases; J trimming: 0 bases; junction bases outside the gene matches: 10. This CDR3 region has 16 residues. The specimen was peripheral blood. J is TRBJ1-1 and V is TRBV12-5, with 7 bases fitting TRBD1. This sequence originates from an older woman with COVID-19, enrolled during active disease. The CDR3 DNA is TGTGCTAGTGGAGAACCCCCCGGGACAGTGAACACTGAAGCTTTCTTT. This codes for CASGEPPGTVNTEAFF. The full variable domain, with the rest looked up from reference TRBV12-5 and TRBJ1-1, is DARVTQTPRHKVTEMGQEVTMRCQPILGHNTVFWYRQTMMQGLELLAYFRNRAPLDDSGMPKDRFSAEMPDATLATLKIQPSEPRDSAVYFCASGEPPGTVNTEAFFGQGTRLTVV.